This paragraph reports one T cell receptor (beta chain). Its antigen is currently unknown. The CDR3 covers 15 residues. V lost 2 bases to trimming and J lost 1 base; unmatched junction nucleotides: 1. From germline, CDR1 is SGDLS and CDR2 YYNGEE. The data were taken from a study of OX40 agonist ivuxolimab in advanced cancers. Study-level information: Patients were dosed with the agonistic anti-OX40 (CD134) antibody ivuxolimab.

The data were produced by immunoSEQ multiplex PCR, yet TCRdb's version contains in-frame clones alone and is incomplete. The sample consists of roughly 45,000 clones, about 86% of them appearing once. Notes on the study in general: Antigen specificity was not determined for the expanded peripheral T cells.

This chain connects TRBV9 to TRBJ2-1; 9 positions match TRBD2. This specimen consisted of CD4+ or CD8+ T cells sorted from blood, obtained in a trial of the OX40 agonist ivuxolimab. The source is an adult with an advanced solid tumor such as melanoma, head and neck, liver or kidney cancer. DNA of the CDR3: TGTGCCAGCAGCGTTAGCGGGAGTTCCTACAATGAGCAGTTCTTC. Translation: CASSVSGSSYNEQFF. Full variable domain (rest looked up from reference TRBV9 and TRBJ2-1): DSGVTQTPKHLITATGQRVTLRCSPRSGDLSVYWYQQSLDQGLQFLIQYYNGEERAKGNILERFSAQQFPDLHSELNLSSLELGDSALYFCASSVSGSSYNEQFFGPGTRLTVL.